The TCR beta chain under discussion was sequenced for a study of OX40 agonist ivuxolimab in advanced cancers. Study-level background: Administration of intravenous ivuxolimab to patients occurred every 2 weeks at 0.01 to 10 mg/kg.

This clone occurred a few times. The CDR3 spans 13 residues. The germline gives CDR1 SEHNR, CDR2 FQNEAQ (reference sequence). Trimming removed 5 bases at V and 5 bases at J, with 10 bases between. Assay used: immunoSEQ multiplex PCR; TCRdb lists only in-frame clones, some missing. The data hold tens of thousands of clones, with 65% to 85% observed a single time. The source of this sequence is an adult with an advanced solid tumor such as melanoma, head and neck, liver or kidney cancer. The genes are TRBV7-9 and TRBJ1-5; D possibly corresponds to TRBD1 (5 bases). The material was CD4+ or CD8+ T cells sorted from blood, obtained in a trial of the OX40 agonist ivuxolimab. The CDR3 nucleotides read TGTGCCAGCAGCCGGGACGGTTATCAGCCCCAGCATTTT. It codes for CASSRDGYQPQHF.